These 26 T cell receptor beta chains share one sample of origin, sequenced in a study of PD-1 blockade in classical Hodgkin lymphoma. The protocol was immunoSEQ multiplex PCR, while the TCRdb copy is restricted to in-frame clones and leaves out a portion. The sample has 5,000 to 6,500 clones, roughly nine tenths seen once; the top ten hold 20% to 25%. The sample's time point: newly diagnosed, previously untreated cHL patient sample. After thawing, PBMCs were subjected to magnetic negative selection to isolate CD8+ T cells. The specimen was CD8+ T cells from blood. The receptors were sampled from a human donor with classical Hodgkin lymphoma.

The J gene is TRBJ2-1, the V gene TRBV21-1; TRBD2, the D gene given by the table, was not confirmed from the DNA. TRBV21-1 is recorded as a pseudogene. The CDR3 totals 16 residues. CDR3 sequence reads: CASSVRLAGGNNEQFF. The DNA for the CDR3 is TGTGCCAGCAGCGTTCGACTAGCGGGAGGGAACAATGAGCAGTTCTTC.

The gene calls are TRBV7-8 and TRBJ2-1, with D hard to call. V lost 4 bases and J 0 bases, leaving 19 bases between the germline ends. Germline V CDR1 and CDR2: SGHVS, FQNEAQ. The CDR3 length is 18 residues. The CDR3 nucleotides read TGTGCCAGCAGCTACCGCCTCTGGGCAGTCTGCTCCTACAATGAGCAGTTCTTC. It is translated as CASSYRLWAVCSYNEQFF.

The chain combines TRBV25-1 with TRBJ1-4; 7 nucleotides match TRBD1. The CDR3 runs to 16 residues. The V segment lost 4 bases and the J segment 7 bases; nucleotides outside the gene matches: 12. Germline CDR1 and CDR2: MGHDK and SYGVNS. The CDR3, as DNA: TGTGCCAGCAGTGTCGGGCCACAGGGGAGAGTTGAAAAACTGTTTTTT. Translated: CASSVGPQGRVEKLFF.

The chain links TRBV25-1 to TRBJ2-2; no firm D call. In germline, CDR1 is MGHDK, CDR2 SYGVNS. The V gene lost 1 base and the J gene lost 5 bases, with 17 bases spanning the gap. The CDR3 spans 17 residues. The CDR3 bases are TGTGCCAGCAGTGAATCGGCCGCGAAATTTTCTACCGGGGAGCTGTTTTTT. Amino acid sequence: CASSESAAKFSTGELFF.

The chain links TRBV2 to TRBJ2-5; 10 bases are shared with TRBD2. The CDR3 consists of 16 residues. The germline CDR1 and CDR2 sequences are SNHLY and FYNNEI. The junction had 11 bases not matched to a gene; V was cut back by 7 bases and J by 3 bases. The CDR3 DNA follows: TGTGCCAGCATGGTTCCAGCGGGAGGGGAGAAAGAGACCCAGTACTTC. Translating gives CASMVPAGGEKETQYF.

CDR3 region: CASSHRTGGNYGYTF. The CDR3 DNA reads as TGTGCCAGCAGCCACAGGACAGGGGGCAACTATGGCTACACCTTC. The V call is TRBV14, the J call TRBJ1-2; TRBD1 agrees at 11 bases. Germline CDR1 SGHDN, CDR2 FVKESK. The CDR3 runs 15 residues. The V gene end was trimmed by 3 bases and the J gene end by 2 bases; junction bases not matched to a gene: 2.

The rearrangement uses TRBV11-3 and TRBJ2-3, with D unresolved. The length of the CDR3 is 12 residues. Germline CDR1 is SGHNT and CDR2 is YENEEA. Trimming removed 6 bases at V and 5 bases at J, with 9 bases between. This CDR3 is CASSRIGDTQYF. The DNA of the CDR3 is TGTGCCAGCAGTCGTATAGGAGATACGCAGTATTTT.

This rearrangement joins TRBV6-5 to TRBJ2-5; D is perhaps TRBD1 or TRBD2 (6 bases each). Trimming stripped 0 bases from V and 3 bases from J, with 11 bases between. Germline-derived CDR1 and CDR2 are MNHEY and SVGAGI. CDR3 length: 15 amino acids. The CDR3, as DNA: TGTGCCAGCAGTTACTCGGGGGGCCTGGAAGAGACCCAGTACTTC. This encodes CASSYSGGLEETQYF.

This chain links TRBV27 with TRBJ2-7; possibly TRBD2 for D (5 bases). Deletions cut 3 bases from V and 3 bases from J, with 12 bases between. Germline lookup yields CDR1 MNHEY and CDR2 SMNVEV (reference sequence). This CDR3 is built from 14 residues. The CDR3 loop is CASSLRAPLYEQYF. The DNA of the CDR3 is TGTGCCAGCAGTTTGAGGGCTCCCCTCTACGAGCAGTACTTC.

In the case of this clone: The sample has other DNA sequences that encode this CDR3 too. The genes are TRBV6-4 and TRBJ2-1, with 9 bases that match TRBD2. CDR1 and CDR2 (germline): MRHNA, SNTAGT. The CDR3 is 15 residues long. With 0 bases clipped from V and 3 bases from J, the junction kept 0 bases outside the gene matches. CDR3: CASSDSSGSYNEQFF. In DNA, the CDR3 is TGTGCCAGCAGTGACTCTAGCGGGAGCTACAATGAGCAGTTCTTC.

This clone was found once. J is TRBJ2-3 and V is TRBV25-1; 9 bases are a match to TRBD1. CDR1 MGHDK and CDR2 SYGVNS come from the germline V gene. The trim removed 4 bases at V and 1 base at J, leaving 6 bases unmatched. The CDR3 totals 16 residues. CDR3 protein: CASSAKQGAGTDTQYF. The DNA of the CDR3 is TGTGCCAGCAGTGCCAAACAGGGGGCGGGCACAGATACGCAGTATTTT. The whole variable domain, filled in from reference TRBV25-1 and TRBJ2-3, reads EADIYQTPRYLVIGTGKKITLECSQTMGHDKMYWYQQDPGMELHLIHYSYGVNSTEKGDLSSESTVSRIRTEHFPLTLESARPSHTSQYLCASSAKQGAGTDTQYFGPGTRLTVL.

The chain uses TRBV7-9 and TRBJ2-3; 13 bases agree with TRBD2. Germline trimming cut 5 bases from V and 8 bases from J; bases unmatched to any gene: 7. This CDR3 contains 15 residues. Germline CDR1 is SEHNR and CDR2 is FQNEAQ (reference sequence). The chain's CDR3 is CASSPRTSGSPTQYF. The CDR3 nucleotides are TGTGCCAGCAGCCCAAGGACTAGCGGGAGCCCTACGCAGTATTTT.

The V and J genes are TRBV4-1 and TRBJ1-2; a possible D gene is TRBD1 (5 bases). Trimming took off 2 bases at V and 4 bases at J, with 11 bases between the two ends. The CDR3 is 14 residues long. Germline V gives CDR1 MGHRA, CDR2 YSYEKL. The CDR3 protein is CASSQPTGRYGYTF. DNA for the CDR3: TGCGCCAGCAGCCAACCGACGGGACGCTATGGCTACACCTTC.

CDR3 nucleotide sequence: TGCGCCAGCAGCCAGCACACGACTTGTTGTGCTTTCTTT. Translated, it gives CASSQHTTCCAFF. The chain has TRBV4-1 and TRBJ1-1; D gene uncertain. The CDR3 runs 13 residues. Trimming pared 3 bases from V and 11 bases from J, leaving 16 bases between. From germline, CDR1 is MGHRA and CDR2 YSYEKL.

The J gene is TRBJ1-3, the V gene TRBV25-1, with 7 bases that match TRBD1. The CDR3 is 15 amino acids. The germline gives CDR1 MGHDK, CDR2 SYGVNS. The trim removed 3 bases at V and 0 bases at J, leaving 2 bases unmatched. For the CDR3, the DNA is TGTGCCAGCAGTGAGACAGGGATCTCTGGAAACACCATATATTTT. Translating gives CASSETGISGNTIYF.

The V call is TRBV12-5, the J call TRBJ2-5; 12 bases match TRBD2. The length of the CDR3 is 16 residues. Trimming removed 3 bases from V and 5 bases from J; junction bases left unmatched: 7. The germline CDR1 and CDR2 sequences are LGHNT and FRNRAP. CDR3 amino acids: CASGFTSGRHVETQYF. CDR3 bases: TGTGCTAGTGGTTTTACTAGCGGGAGGCATGTGGAGACCCAGTACTTC. The variable domain in full, completed from reference TRBV12-5 and TRBJ2-5, reads DARVTQTPRHKVTEMGQEVTMRCQPILGHNTVFWYRQTMMQGLELLAYFRNRAPLDDSGMPKDRFSAEMPDATLATLKIQPSEPRDSAVYFCASGFTSGRHVETQYFGPGTRLLVL.

This clone occurred once. V and J are TRBV25-1 and TRBJ2-3, with D perhaps TRBD2 (5 bases). CDR3 length equals 15 residues. V lost 10 bases to trimming and J lost 6 bases, with 23 bases between them. Germline V CDR1 and CDR2: MGHDK, SYGVNS. Written as DNA, the CDR3 is TGTGCCACCCCTGCGGCGGGCGCTTCATCTGATACGCAGTATTTT. Protein sequence: CATPAAGASSDTQYF.

The J gene is TRBJ2-1, the V gene TRBV5-8, with 9 nucleotides matching TRBD1. CDR1 is SGHTS and CDR2 is YDEGEE in the germline V gene. J lost 2 bases, V lost 0 bases, and 9 bases had no gene match. There are 18 residues in the CDR3. CDR3 DNA: TGTGCCAGCAGCTTGGGCGCCGCGGACAGGGGCCCCTACAATGAGCAGTTCTTC. Amino acid sequence: CASSLGAADRGPYNEQFF. Looking up the rest from reference TRBV5-8 and TRBJ2-1 gives the full variable domain: EAGVTQSPTHLIKTRGQQATLRCSPISGHTSVYWYQQALGLGLQFLLWYDEGEERNRGNFPPRFSGRQFPNYSSELNVNALELEDSALYLCASSLGAADRGPYNEQFFGPGTRLTVL.

V usage is TRBV28 and J usage is TRBJ2-4; 10 nucleotides align to TRBD2. V gave up 7 bases and J gave up 4 bases; unmatched junction bases: 4. CDR1 is MDHEN, CDR2 SYDVKM, per germline. The CDR3 is 14 amino acids. The CDR3: CASNVAGGKNIQYF. CDR3 DNA sequence: TGTGCCAGCAACGTAGCGGGAGGAAAAAACATTCAGTACTTC. The variable domain in full, with the rest retrieved from reference TRBV28 and TRBJ2-4, is DVKVTQSSRYLVKRTGEKVFLECVQDMDHENMFWYRQDPGLGLRLIYFSYDVKMKEKGDIPEGYSVSREKKERFSLILESASTNQTSMYLCASNVAGGKNIQYFGAGTRLSVL.

This chain links TRBV6-1 with TRBJ2-7; no clear D gene. This CDR3 has 14 residues. Per the germline V gene, CDR1 is MNHNS and CDR2 is SASEGT. The V gene lost 4 bases and the J gene lost 3 bases, with 13 bases spanning the gap. The CDR3 is CASSVETVRYEQYF. The CDR3 coding sequence is TGTGCCAGCAGTGTAGAAACAGTTCGCTACGAGCAGTACTTC.

V and J are TRBV2 and TRBJ1-2; no clear D. Looked up from germline, CDR1 is SNHLY and CDR2 is FYNNEI. V shed 6 bases and J shed 4 bases, with 12 bases lying between them. The CDR3 extends over 13 amino acids. The CDR3, as DNA: TGTGCCAGCAGCGACGACTCAAGCTATGGCTACACCTTC. Amino acid sequence: CASSDDSSYGYTF.

This chain joins TRBV6-1 and TRBJ2-7, with D possibly matching TRBD2 (5 bases). This CDR3 spans 14 amino acids. Trimming removed 1 base from V and 1 base from J, with 8 bases in between. The V gene's germline CDR1 is MNHNS and CDR2 SASEGT. The CDR3 sequence: CASSEVRGSYEQYF. CDR3 DNA: TGTGCCAGCAGTGAAGTTCGGGGATCCTACGAGCAGTACTTC.

The rearrangement uses TRBV6-1 and TRBJ2-2; TRBD1 aligns across 8 bases. This CDR3 has 15 residues. The trim removed 1 base at V and 3 bases at J, leaving 1 base unmatched. Germline loops: CDR1 MNHNS, CDR2 SASEGT. The CDR3 DNA sequence: TGTGCCAGCAGTGAAGGGGACAGGCACACCGGGGAGCTGTTTTTT. Encoded protein: CASSEGDRHTGELFF.

This clone was detected only once. V is TRBV5-5 and J is TRBJ2-4, with D possibly being TRBD2 (7 bases). Germline values: CDR1 SGHKS, CDR2 YYEKEE (reference sequence). Trimming removed 1 base from V and 3 bases from J, with 14 bases in between. The CDR3 contains 16 residues. This CDR3 is CASSLRGGGYKNIQYF. The CDR3 DNA is TGTGCCAGCAGCTTGCGGGGAGGGGGGTACAAAAACATTCAGTACTTC.

V usage is TRBV10-1 and J usage is TRBJ2-1; no definite D call. The germline V and J ends were trimmed by 4 bases and 0 bases, with 10 bases remaining between them. CDR3 length: 15 amino acids. The germline V gene encodes CDR1 WNHNN and CDR2 SYGVQD (reference sequence). CDR3 nucleotide sequence: TGCGCCAGCAGTGGACGGACCAGCTCCTACAATGAGCAGTTCTTC. It codes for CASSGRTSSYNEQFF.

This chain links TRBV27 with TRBJ2-1, with 10 bases that match TRBD2. CDR3 length: 14 amino acids. The V gene end was trimmed by 6 bases and the J gene end by 6 bases; junction bases not matched to a gene: 5. CDR1 is MNHEY, CDR2 SMNVEV, per germline (reference sequence). The CDR3 sequence: CASRPSGSINEQFF. The CDR3 nucleotides read TGTGCCAGCAGACCTAGCGGGAGTATCAATGAGCAGTTCTTC.